This TCR beta chain was recorded in a study of T-cell memory formation after mild COVID-19. Study overall: TCR clusters were mostly confined to one donor each.

Study conclusions and caveats: Nothing confirmed that second-wave clones peaking on day 37 were specific for SARS-CoV-2.

This CDR3 region has 12 residues. CDR1 is MNHEY, CDR2 SMNVEV, per germline (reference sequence). V gave up 6 bases and J gave up 6 bases, with 12 bases separating them. This clonotype turned up a few times. Its antigen is as yet unknown. Constant-segment-primed 5'RACE gave TCR alpha and TCR beta cDNA libraries with sample barcodes and UMIs. TCRdb analysed the 5' RACE reads with MiXCR anew, one entry per CDR3 protein. Altogether about 540,000 distinct CDR3 sequences are present, about a fifth being singletons, with the ten largest covering approximately 12%. Input material: PBMCs or a T cell subset sorted from them (not recorded which). The receptor was derived from an adult woman who had mild COVID-19 (a few samples of this study predate the infection). Cell type and time point are not known. The V gene is TRBV27, the J gene TRBJ2-7, with D possibly matching TRBD1 (6 bases). In nucleotides, the CDR3 is TGTGCCAGCAGCTCGAACAGGGTCGAGCAGTACTTC. This sequence encodes CASSSNRVEQYF.